This T cell receptor (beta chain) was profiled in a study of cytomegalovirus exposure and HLA in healthy donors (TCRdb year 2017). Context from the whole study: An earlier analysis of roughly 630 of the donors reported more than 250 Gb of sequence data and around 110 million unique TCR beta sequences from 150 million to 200 million T cells. Roughly 300 gigabases of sequencing data and around 85 million unique TCR sequences made up an early release that covered several hundred HLA-typed donors. Of the roughly 420 genotyped donors, 65% to 90% were placed in the genetic ancestry cluster associated with self-reported Caucasian donors. The aim of the study was to test whether cataloging public T cell receptors could identify signatures of past pathogen exposure. The study used immunosequencing to profile the T cell repertoires of several hundred subjects and linked those repertoires to cytomegalovirus serostatus. Besides the first cohort of about 730 subjects, a separate validation cohort made up of 120 different subjects was used. To predict cytomegalovirus infection status, the study brought together high-throughput TCR immunosequencing, statistical association of individual TCRs with disease status, and machine learning. A later analysis re-analyzed previously published TCR beta repertoires from several hundred donors and added high-resolution HLA genotyping to study TCR occurrence patterns. In the later analysis, no new phenotypic data were used to find candidate immune exposures; instead, reliance was placed on TCR beta sequences and their occurrence across donors. An earlier analysis of approximately 640 of the donors applied high-throughput TCR beta sequencing to assess whether each TCR beta V gene segment acted as functional or pseudogenic. Donor age, sex, ethnicity and CMV serostatus were compiled together with the repertoire data. In a later genetic analysis, genome-wide SNP genotypes for about 55% of the roughly 700 donors were used, and that subset was treated as a discovery cohort. Every repertoire in the discovery cohort had been generated on one and the same sequencing platform. HLA typing included class I and class II loci at four-digit resolution. The number of typed donors differed by locus: 629-630 for A, B, C, DRB1 and DQB1; about 520 for DQA1; around 580 for DPA1; and around 470 for DPB1. Because of strong linkage in the cohort, roughly five DR-DQ haplotypes were treated as single units for association and clustering. Among 398 genotyped donors of the cohort, an average of 235,054 unique TCR beta nucleotide sequences were sequenced per donor, approximately 20% of them non-productive.

A note on this clone: Its binding antigen is unknown. No base qualities exist here, and no much larger clone lies one base off it.

The germline V and J ends show losses of 2 bases and 6 bases respectively, and no gene match explains 4 bases of the junction. The CDR3 numbers 14 residues from cysteine through phenylalanine. Only CDR3 DNA remains: 42 bases, in frame from the first base. The germline V gene supplies CDR1 MDHEN and CDR2 SYDVKM. General study outcomes and caveats: A cluster of highly shared sequence variants was judged likely to represent a technical artifact of the sequencing pipeline. A later genetic analysis reported fewer N-insertions in productive TCRs among donors in an Asian-associated ancestry cluster than the roughly 700-donor mean. Cytomegalovirus status was reported to be diagnosed by the classifier with high specificity and sensitivity in both the original and validation cohorts. A further reported finding was that TCR beta sequences accurately predicted the HLA-A and HLA-B alleles for most subjects in the first cohort. HLA typing was unavailable for some donors at each locus, so association tests used only the typed subset. In a later analysis, some 17,000 TCR beta sequences were associated with specific HLA alleles at a false discovery rate of 0.05. In a later analysis, several top co-occurrence clusters were reported to appear linked to parvovirus B19, influenza, CMV and Epstein-Barr virus. In a later genetic analysis, a missense DCLRE1C variant was associated with V-gene and J-gene trimming of TCR beta chains, and the association was replicated in an independent cohort. The earlier analysis of about 600 of the donors excluded roughly 17 rarely observed V segments, including chromosome 9 orphons, because counts were too low. A later analysis found that HLA-associated TCR beta chains were more clonally expanded and had lower generation probabilities than equally common non-associated chains. Some IMGT-functional V segments, including TRBV6-2 and TRBV6-3, could not be told apart with the 87-base-pair reads, so those segments were excluded. In vitro tests confirmed that a few of the cytomegalovirus-associated TCR beta chains recognize cytomegalovirus antigens. In this cohort, only TCR beta chains were sequenced, and detectable features were limited by the absence of alpha or paired-chain data. According to a later analysis, most CMV-associated TCR beta chains appeared to be HLA-restricted, and the HLA associations seemed to be driven largely by CMV exposure. Broadly in line with IMGT annotations, most TCR beta V segments showed up in productive rearrangements about 90% or about 30% of the time in an earlier analysis of under 700 of the donors. Correlated functional status among segregating V segments might reflect linkage disequilibrium, but an unknown experimental factor could not be ruled out. Most TCR sequences were seen in very few donors, while some public TCRs were found in many individuals. A later analysis found that TCR association rates varied across HLA loci, with DRB1 alleles showing the most associated TCRs and HLA-C alleles the fewest. When HLA alleles, especially DR and DQ, strongly co-occurred, TCR associations were difficult to assign to individual alleles. The authors suggested that the approach could potentially be extended to other disease states and immunological phenotypes. A total of 164 TCR beta chains were listed by the study as associated with cytomegalovirus. The only immune exposure information available for the cohort was CMV serostatus. Presence/absence analyses assumed roughly uniform sequencing depth across donors, an assumption that may not hold.

In total, about 650 healthy bone marrow donors made up the cohort. At the time of sampling, every cohort member was nominally healthy, though immune exposures that went unrecorded were likely present. The donor was CMV seronegative and was included in the group of 352 seronegative cohort members. A peripheral blood sample was collected from each donor, and TCR beta sequencing was performed on peripheral blood mononuclear cells. Genomic DNA extraction from the blood cell samples was performed with the Qiagen DNeasy Blood Extraction Kit. Library method: the immunoSEQ multiplex PCR assay. For the multiplex PCR, a mixture combining 60 forward primers for TCR Vbeta segments and 13 reverse primers for TCR Jbeta segments was used. The CDR3 region of rearranged TCR beta genes was amplified from genomic DNA by a multiplex PCR assay. On the Illumina HiSeq System, the amplified TCR beta libraries were sequenced as 87-base-pair reads. Per the source publication's procedure: In a later analysis, 77 million or so unique TCR beta chains were counted across the 650 to 750 repertoires, and around 10 million of these chains were shared by at least two donors. A nearest-neighbor algorithm error-corrected the raw reads and collapsed the reads into unique sequences, merging closely related sequences to remove PCR and sequencing errors. Alignment of CDR3 sequences to IMGT reference sequences was used to assign V, D and J gene segments. For a sequence to be retained, a match of at least six nucleotides to both a V gene segment and a J gene segment was required. A rearrangement counted as productive if the CDR3 had no stop codons and remained in frame with V and J, and every other rearrangement counted as non-productive. Following IMGT convention, CDR3 was defined as the stretch from the second conserved V-encoded cysteine to the conserved J-encoded phenylalanine. Sequences without an unambiguous match to a single V gene segment were excluded from the earlier analysis of about 640 of the donors. In an earlier analysis of 450 to 750 of the donors, a V segment was called functional when productive rearrangements were above 56.7%, and segregating when the standard deviation between donors exceeded 5%. A statistical classification framework was built for diagnosing cytomegalovirus status from the catalog of TCR beta chain sequences. In a later analysis, V and J genes were assigned by comparing TCR nucleotide sequences against IMGT/GENE-DB human TR gene sequences. The TCRdist pipeline was used in a later analysis to assign CDR3 sequences and most-parsimonious VDJ recombination scenarios. A later analysis defined each TCR beta chain by its CDR3 amino acid sequence plus V-gene family, and excluded reads lacking a unique V-gene family. As a way to deal with suspected cross-contamination and a sequencing artifact, a later analysis dropped 640 or so nucleotide sequences that were highly shared and had low generation probability. For each public chain, a later analysis derived a clonal expansion index from normalized ranks of inferred template counts within each repertoire. In a later analysis, generation probabilities were computed using a VDJ recombination model fitted to out-of-frame rearrangements, and the results were checked against IGoR. A later analysis scored TCR-TCR, TCR-HLA and TCR-CMV co-occurrence with hypergeometric tests, applying a repertoire-size bias correction to TCR pairs. A later analysis estimated false discovery rates by permuting HLA or CMV assignments 20 times. A later analysis grouped co-occurring TCRs with DBSCAN, adding TCRdist sequence similarity when clustering within HLA-allele-positive subsets. For co-occurrence clustering, repertoires with fewer than 30,000 or more than 120,000 public chains were excluded, along with roughly 5 repertoires with anomalous nucleotide sharing. The immuneACCESS repertoire file appears here via TCRdb, limited to in-frame rearrangements. These files lack a portion of the clones; in checked studies, under half of the deficit traces to unresolved V genes, and the cause of the others is not known. Clone size and the V and J calls come from that table; the DNA yielded D and trimming. The sample data list some 170,000 clones, and about 80% of these were observed just once. Of the sample, 1% falls within the top ten clones.

The receptor was isolated from a woman in her 40s in good health and CMV-seronegative. The specimen was PBMCs. The V and J genes are TRBV28 and TRBJ2-4; 7 central nucleotides agree with TRBD1. CDR3 sequence: CASSLGTAGNIQYF. The DNA sequence follows: TGTGCCAGCAGTTTAGGGACAGCCGGAAACATTCAGTACTTC.